Shown below are 5 T cell receptor beta chains from a single sample sequenced in a study of blood T cell repertoires in COVID-19. Sequenced by immunoSEQ multiplex PCR; TCRdb stores in-frame clones only, minus some. The data contain over 250,000 clones, about 90% of them singletons. The sample taken for sequencing was peripheral blood. The receptors derive from a woman aged 70 to 79 with COVID-19, enrolled during active disease.

This chain uses TRBV5-1 with TRBJ2-5, with TRBD1 matching over 8 bases. This CDR3 region has 16 residues. Unmatched junction bases numbered 14, after V lost 5 bases and J lost 5 bases. Germline-derived CDR1 and CDR2 are SGHRS and YFSETQ. The CDR3 nucleotides are TGCGCCAGCAGGCCCGGACAGGGAGCCGGGTGGGAGACCCAGTACTTC. This gives the protein CASRPGQGAGWETQYF.

The chain uses TRBV28 and TRBJ1-5; a possible D gene is TRBD1 (5 bases). Germline V CDR1 and CDR2: MDHEN, SYDVKM. Trimming removed 3 bases at V and 7 bases at J, with 19 bases between. The CDR3 covers 16 residues. The CDR3 DNA reads as TGTGCCAGCAGTTTGATATCGGGCCCTCCAGGGCAGCCCCAGCATTTT. Translating gives CASSLISGPPGQPQHF.

The genes are TRBV4-1 and TRBJ2-3; 7 bases align to TRBD2. The CDR3 consists of 17 residues. Germline loops: CDR1 MGHRA, CDR2 YSYEKL. The J segment lost 0 bases and the V segment lost 0 bases, leaving 6 bases of the junction unmatched. The CDR3 loop is CASSQDRRGSSTDTQYF. CDR3 in DNA: TGCGCCAGCAGCCAAGACCGACGCGGGAGTAGCACAGATACGCAGTATTTT.

V is TRBV5-4 and J is TRBJ1-2, with no clear D. This CDR3 is built from 14 residues. The V end lost 4 bases, the J end lost 3 bases, and 13 bases lay between the germline ends. Germline assignment: CDR1 SGHNT and CDR2 YYREEE (reference sequence). The CDR3 region is CASSGKLSDYGYTF. The DNA of the CDR3 is TGTGCCAGCAGCGGAAAACTGAGCGACTATGGCTACACCTTC.

V usage is TRBV11-3 and J usage is TRBJ2-1; D not resolved. Germline V gene data show CDR1 as SGHNT and CDR2 as YENEEA. Between the trimmed V and J ends, which lost 5 bases and 6 bases, there was a span of 17 bases. The CDR3 consists of 15 residues. CDR3 sequence reads: CASSPIAPPSNEQFF. In DNA form, the CDR3 reads TGTGCCAGCAGCCCGATAGCCCCTCCCAGCAATGAGCAGTTCTTC.